The text below deals with one T cell receptor (beta chain). The data are from a study of cytomegalovirus exposure and HLA in healthy donors. The protocol was immunoSEQ multiplex PCR, while the TCRdb copy is restricted to in-frame clones and leaves out a portion. Among approximately 97,000 clones listed, 90% to 95% were seen once. V was trimmed by 0 bases and J by 0 bases, leaving 11 bases between them. The CDR3 extends over 16 amino acids. From germline, CDR1 is SGHRS and CDR2 YFSETQ. This receptor was identified in a woman in her twenties or thirties in good health and CMV-seropositive. The chain recombines TRBV5-1 with TRBJ2-3; a possible D gene is TRBD2 (5 bases). What was sequenced was PBMCs. The CDR3 protein is CASSLAPSSSTDTQYF. CDR3 in DNA: TGCGCCAGCAGCTTGGCCCCTAGCTCTAGCACAGATACGCAGTATTTT.